The 18 T cell receptor beta chains in this list originate from one sample, sequenced in a study of control samples from healthy donors and cancer patients. Here immunoSEQ multiplex PCR was the method, and the copy in TCRdb shows in-frame clones only, minus some. The sample records 8,000 to 13,000 clones, approximately 90% being singletons. The specimen was PBMCs. These receptors originate from a man aged 55 to 69 with colorectal cancer.

The chain is built from TRBV19 and TRBJ1-2; tentative D call: TRBD1 (6 bases). The germline gives CDR1 LNHDA, CDR2 SQIVND (reference sequence). The CDR3 runs to 15 residues. V lost 0 bases to trimming and J lost 4 bases, with 12 bases between them. The CDR3 sequence is CASSIDEDRIYGYTF. DNA of the CDR3: TGTGCCAGTAGTATAGATGAGGACAGAATCTATGGCTACACCTTC. Based on the CDR3 plus reference TRBV19 and TRBJ1-2, the full variable domain is DGGITQSPKYLFRKEGQNVTLSCEQNLNHDAMYWYRQDPGQGLRLIYYSQIVNDFQKGDIAEGYSVSREKKESFPLTVTSAQKNPTAFYLCASSIDEDRIYGYTFGSGTRLTVV.

The chain has TRBV5-4 and TRBJ2-5, with D possibly being TRBD1 (5 bases). The CDR3 is 13 residues long. Germline V CDR1 and CDR2: SGHNT, YYREEE (reference sequence). Trimming cost V 4 bases and J 2 bases, with 9 bases left between them. The CDR3 bases are TGTGCCAGCAGCGGGTCAGGGCAAGAGACCCAGTACTTC. Its translation is CASSGSGQETQYF.

V gene TRBV10-3 combines with J gene TRBJ2-7, with no clear D. The length of the CDR3 is 13 residues. Germline CDR1 ENHRY, CDR2 SYGVKD. The V gene lost 5 bases and the J gene lost 3 bases, with 11 bases spanning the gap. DNA of the CDR3: TGTGCCATCAGTCGGGCCTACAACTACGAGCAGTACTTC. This translates into CAISRAYNYEQYF.

The chain's CDR3 is CASSFTHGTQYF. CDR3 nucleotides: TGTGCCAGCAGCTTTACTCACGGCACCCAGTACTTC. The chain joins TRBV5-4 to TRBJ2-5, with D unclear. V lost 2 bases and J 8 bases, leaving 10 bases between the germline ends. From germline, CDR1 is SGHNT and CDR2 YYREEE (reference sequence). This CDR3 spans 12 amino acids.

The rearrangement joins TRBV5-1 to TRBJ2-7; TRBD1 matches 7 bases. This CDR3 contains 14 residues. Germline V gives CDR1 SGHRS, CDR2 YFSETQ. V dropped 5 bases and J dropped 0; count of bases not matched to a gene: 5. The CDR3 sequence: CASRGQIASYEQYF. CDR3 DNA: TGCGCCAGCAGGGGACAGATCGCCTCCTACGAGCAGTACTTC.

This clone has more than one count but fewer than ten. The chain's CDR3 is CASSHRDSFSYEQYF. CDR3 coding DNA: TGTGCCAGCAGCCACCGGGACAGTTTTTCCTACGAGCAGTACTTC. The rearrangement joins TRBV3-1 (or the pseudogene TRBV3-2) to TRBJ2-7; 7 bases align to TRBD1. Per the germline V gene, CDR1 is LGHDT and CDR2 is YNNKEL (reference sequence). Unmatched junction bases numbered 6, after V lost 3 bases and J lost 1 base. CDR3 size: 15 residues.

The chain recombines TRBV7-9 with TRBJ2-3; 7 bases map to TRBD1. Per the germline V gene, CDR1 is SEHNR and CDR2 is FQNEAQ (reference sequence). CDR3 size: 14 residues. Trimming took 3 bases from V and 2 from J; bases not matched to a gene: 2. The chain's CDR3 is CASSLTGPTDTQYF. For the CDR3, the DNA is TGTGCCAGCAGCTTGACAGGGCCCACAGATACGCAGTATTTT.

J is TRBJ2-1 and V is TRBV3-1 (or the pseudogene TRBV3-2); the match to TRBD2 covers 10 bases. Germline trimming cut 0 bases from V and 3 bases from J; bases unmatched to any gene: 2. Germline-derived CDR1 and CDR2 are LGHDT and YNNKEL (reference sequence). The CDR3 covers 16 residues. CDR3 residues: CASSQEAGGHYNEQFF. DNA of the CDR3: TGTGCCAGCAGCCAAGAAGCGGGGGGGCACTACAATGAGCAGTTCTTC.

CDR3 coding DNA: TGCGCCAGCAGCTTGGGAATTTTGGACATTAATAGCAATCAGCCCCAGCATTTT. The encoded protein is CASSLGILDINSNQPQHF. The rearrangement joins TRBV5-1 to TRBJ1-5, with D possibly matching TRBD1 (5 bases). This CDR3 is built from 18 residues. Trimming cost V 0 bases and J 0 bases, with 16 bases left between them. Germline assignment: CDR1 SGHRS and CDR2 YFSETQ.

The chain carries TRBV6-2 or TRBV6-3 and TRBJ1-2; D gene unclear. The CDR3 covers 15 residues. Trimming left V 3 bases short and J 7 bases short, with 18 bases between. Germline lookup yields CDR1 MNHEY and CDR2 SVGEGT. In nucleotides, the CDR3 is TGTGCCAGCAGTTATTCGAACAGTGGTTGGGGTGGCTACACCTTC. As protein: CASSYSNSGWGGYTF.

The sample holds one count of this clone. This rearrangement joins TRBV4-2 to TRBJ2-7; 8 nucleotides line up with TRBD1. Per the germline V gene, CDR1 is LGHNA and CDR2 is YNFKEQ. The length of the CDR3 is 17 residues. V was pared by 0 bases and J by 3 bases, with 10 bases of the junction left unmatched. CDR3 loop: CASSQEFSGQAIYEQYF. The CDR3 bases are TGTGCCAGCAGCCAAGAATTCTCGGGACAGGCGATCTACGAGCAGTACTTC.

The CDR3 sequence is CASSYPGASYEQYF. In DNA, the CDR3 is TGTGCCAGCAGTTATCCAGGGGCCTCCTACGAGCAGTACTTC. The chain employs TRBV6-6 and TRBJ2-7; a possible D gene is TRBD1 (6 bases). Trimming took off 3 bases at V and 0 bases at J, with 9 bases between the two ends. The CDR3 runs to 14 residues. In germline, CDR1 is MNHNY, CDR2 SVGAGI (reference sequence).

The V and J genes are TRBV28 and TRBJ1-1; D is ambiguous. V was clipped by 4 bases and J by 2 bases, with 14 bases between them. Germline V CDR1 and CDR2: MDHEN, SYDVKM. This CDR3 is built from 15 residues. CDR3 loop: CASSSTHEGNTEAFF. For the CDR3, the DNA is TGTGCCAGCAGTTCGACCCACGAGGGCAACACTGAAGCTTTCTTT.

The genes are TRBV6-6 and TRBJ1-2; 8 bases align to TRBD1. V shed 5 bases, J shed 10 bases, and the junction held 9 bases outside the gene matches. Germline V CDR1 and CDR2: MNHNY, SVGAGI (reference sequence). The CDR3 runs to 13 residues. CDR3 nucleotide sequence: TGTGCCAGCAGTCCCCAGGGACAGGCCAACTACACCTTC. Translation gives CASSPQGQANYTF.

The V and J genes are TRBV6-5 and TRBJ2-7, with TRBD1 as a possible D gene (5 bases). Trimming shortened V by 6 bases and J by 0 bases, and 12 bases separated the two germline ends. CDR3 size: 14 residues. CDR1 and CDR2 from the germline V gene are MNHEY and SVGAGI. The CDR3 DNA reads as TGTGCCAGCAGCCGACAGTTCAGCTCCTACGAGCAGTACTTC. It translates to CASSRQFSSYEQYF.

V is TRBV5-1 and J is TRBJ2-3, with 12 bases fitting TRBD2. CDR3 size: 20 residues. The ends lost 3 bases at V and 0 bases at J; junction bases unmatched: 14. In germline, CDR1 is SGHRS, CDR2 YFSETQ. Written as DNA, the CDR3 is TGCGCCAGCAGCTCCGGACACTTGACTAGCGGGGGATATAGCACAGATACGCAGTATTTT. This translates into CASSSGHLTSGGYSTDTQYF.

A few counts support this clone. V usage is TRBV9 and J usage is TRBJ1-1, with D unresolved. Trimming shortened V by 6 bases and J by 4 bases, and 16 bases separated the two germline ends. There are 14 residues in the CDR3. The germline gives CDR1 SGDLS, CDR2 YYNGEE. The CDR3 coding sequence is TGTGCCAGCACCCTCCTTGAGGTGCCCACTGAAGCTTTCTTT. It encodes CASTLLEVPTEAFF.

The rearrangement joins TRBV6-5 to TRBJ1-2; TRBD1 might be the D (5 bases). Germline V gene sequence: CDR1 MNHEY, CDR2 SVGAGI. This CDR3 has 14 residues. Trimming pared 6 bases from V and 7 bases from J, leaving 18 bases between. CDR3 bases: TGTGCCAGCAGGACGGGGGGTCTCGGAGCTGGCTACACCTTC. It translates to CASRTGGLGAGYTF.